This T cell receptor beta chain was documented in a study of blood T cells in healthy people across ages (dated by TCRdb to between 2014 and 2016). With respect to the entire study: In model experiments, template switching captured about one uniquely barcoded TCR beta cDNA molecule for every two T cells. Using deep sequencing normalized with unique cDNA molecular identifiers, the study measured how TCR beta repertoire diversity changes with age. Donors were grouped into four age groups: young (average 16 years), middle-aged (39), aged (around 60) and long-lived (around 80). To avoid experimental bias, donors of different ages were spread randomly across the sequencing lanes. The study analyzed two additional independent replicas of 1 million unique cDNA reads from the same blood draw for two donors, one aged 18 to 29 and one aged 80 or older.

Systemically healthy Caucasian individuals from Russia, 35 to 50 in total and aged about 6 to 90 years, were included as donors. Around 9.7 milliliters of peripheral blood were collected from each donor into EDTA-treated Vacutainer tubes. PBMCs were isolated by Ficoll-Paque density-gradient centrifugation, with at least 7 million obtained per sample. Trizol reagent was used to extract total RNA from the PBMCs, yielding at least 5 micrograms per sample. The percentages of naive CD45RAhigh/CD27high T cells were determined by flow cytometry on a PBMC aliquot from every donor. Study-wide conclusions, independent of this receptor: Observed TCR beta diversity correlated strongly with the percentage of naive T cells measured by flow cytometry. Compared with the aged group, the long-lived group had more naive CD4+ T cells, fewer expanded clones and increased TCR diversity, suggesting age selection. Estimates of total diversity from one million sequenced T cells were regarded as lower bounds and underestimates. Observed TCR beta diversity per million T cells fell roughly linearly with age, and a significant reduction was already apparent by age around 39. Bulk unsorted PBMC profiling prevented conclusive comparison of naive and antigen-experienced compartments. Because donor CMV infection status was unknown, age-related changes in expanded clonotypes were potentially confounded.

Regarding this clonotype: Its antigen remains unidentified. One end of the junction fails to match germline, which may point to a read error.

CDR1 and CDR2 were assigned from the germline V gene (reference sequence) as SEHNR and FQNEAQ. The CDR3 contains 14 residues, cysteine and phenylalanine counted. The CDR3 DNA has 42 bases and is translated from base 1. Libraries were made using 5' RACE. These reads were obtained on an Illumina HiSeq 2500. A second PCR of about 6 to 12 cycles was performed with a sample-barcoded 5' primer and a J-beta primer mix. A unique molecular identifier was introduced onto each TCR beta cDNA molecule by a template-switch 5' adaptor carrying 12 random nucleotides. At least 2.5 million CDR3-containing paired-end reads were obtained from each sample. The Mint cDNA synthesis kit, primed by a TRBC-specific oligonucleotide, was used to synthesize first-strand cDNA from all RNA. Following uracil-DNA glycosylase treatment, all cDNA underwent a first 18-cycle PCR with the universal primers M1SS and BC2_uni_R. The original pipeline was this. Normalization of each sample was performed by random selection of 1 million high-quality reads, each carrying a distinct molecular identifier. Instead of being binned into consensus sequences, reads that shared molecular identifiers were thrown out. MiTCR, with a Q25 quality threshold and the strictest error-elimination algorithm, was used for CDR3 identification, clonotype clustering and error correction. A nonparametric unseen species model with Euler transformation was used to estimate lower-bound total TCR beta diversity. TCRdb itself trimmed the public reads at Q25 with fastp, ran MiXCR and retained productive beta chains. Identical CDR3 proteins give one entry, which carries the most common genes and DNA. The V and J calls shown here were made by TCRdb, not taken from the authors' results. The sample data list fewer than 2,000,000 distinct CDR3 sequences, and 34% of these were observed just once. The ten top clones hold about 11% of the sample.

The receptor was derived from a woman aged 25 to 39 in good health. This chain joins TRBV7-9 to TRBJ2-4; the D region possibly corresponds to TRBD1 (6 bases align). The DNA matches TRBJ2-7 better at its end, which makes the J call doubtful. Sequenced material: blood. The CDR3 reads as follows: CASSGQPNAYEQYF. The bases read TGCGCCAGCAGCGGACAGCCCAATGCCTACGAGCAGTACTTC.